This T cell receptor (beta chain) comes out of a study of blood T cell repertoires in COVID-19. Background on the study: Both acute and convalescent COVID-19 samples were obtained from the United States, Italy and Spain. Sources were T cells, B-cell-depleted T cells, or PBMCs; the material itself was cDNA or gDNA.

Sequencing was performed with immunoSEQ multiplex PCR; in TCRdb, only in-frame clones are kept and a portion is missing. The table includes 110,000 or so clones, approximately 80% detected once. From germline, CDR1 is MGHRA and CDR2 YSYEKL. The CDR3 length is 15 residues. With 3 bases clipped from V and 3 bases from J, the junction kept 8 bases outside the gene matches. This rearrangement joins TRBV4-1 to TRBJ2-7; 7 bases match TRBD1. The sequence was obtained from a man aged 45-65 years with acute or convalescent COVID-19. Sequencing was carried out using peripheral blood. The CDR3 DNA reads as TGCGCCAGCAGCCATTTTCCAGGGACAGTCTACGAGCAGTACTTC. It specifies CASSHFPGTVYEQYF.